A single T cell receptor (beta chain) is shown here with its context. Its cognate antigen has yet to be identified. Per-nucleotide qualities are absent, and no much larger clonotype sits a single base away. This entry belongs to a study of glioma-infiltrating T cells (dated by TCRdb to 2015 to 2016). Study-wide context: The study sequenced TCR alpha- and beta-chain repertoires from glioma tissue, from non-neoplastic brain tissue and from matched peripheral blood mononuclear cells. To measure divergence between tissue and blood T-cell populations, each tissue-infiltrating repertoire was compared with the peripheral blood repertoire of the same patient. The paired cohort was made up of three low-grade glioma patients, 7 to 9 primary glioblastoma patients and three non-glioma patients who contributed non-neoplastic brain tissue. Study-level results and caveats: Tissue and blood shared very few CDR3 sequences, a result attributed to high CDR3 diversity and limited sampling. VJ-independent divergence between tissue and blood was lower than expected in non-neoplastic patients but higher than expected in all gliomas, particularly low-grade gliomas. Group comparisons rested on small numbers: three non-neoplastic, three low-grade glioma and eight glioblastoma patients.

TCR alpha and beta CDR3 regions were amplified with the iRepertoire nested amplicon-rescue multiplex PCR (arm-PCR) platform from RNA. The input for one-step reverse transcription and amplification was roughly 100-450 ng of either tissue mRNA or PBMC total RNA. Following bead purification, Illumina adapters were added through a secondary multiplex PCR, and the libraries were then gel-purified between 200 and 400 bp. Internal 6-nucleotide barcodes were carried by the libraries and were used for demultiplexing. Sequencing of the libraries was done on an Illumina MiSeq using 2x220 or 2x250 nucleotide paired-end reads. As for how the authors treated the data: Paired reads were merged using FLASH 1.2.11 and were aligned to the GRCh37 human genome using BWA-MEM, after which TRA and TRB reads were extracted. For V and J assignment, an IMGT-derived reference of cassette sequences and CDR3 motifs that included pseudogenes was used. Three-frame translation of reads was performed, and productive CDR3s were defined as those with a C...FGXG motif and no stop codons. Unique combinations of V-J cassette pair and CDR3 amino acid sequence were defined as clonotypes. Reads were filtered by Hamming distance, thresholded by each sample's sequence error rate in mapped regions. The public reads were run again by TCRdb, first through fastp at Q25 and then through MiXCR, and only productive beta chains were kept. All rows with the same CDR3 protein become a single entry with the most common DNA and genes. In this record, the V and J calls reflect TCRdb's handling and not the investigators' own analysis. Counted in this sample were fewer than 110,000 distinct CDR3 sequences; less than 30% of them appeared once. 44% of the sample lies in the top ten.

The germline V gene (reference sequence) provides CDR1 DFQATT and CDR2 SNEGSKA. The CDR3 spans 13 residues, from the cysteine through the phenylalanine. Only the CDR3 region is kept as DNA, spanning 39 bases read in frame from base 1. V lost 5 bases and J lost 2 bases; the stretch between them is 9 bases long. This TCR came from a human donor with low-grade glioma or glioblastoma, undergoing nonglioma brain surgery, or in good health (not recorded which). The chain is assembled from TRBV20-1 and TRBJ2-2, with no confidently assigned D gene. The specimen sequenced was glioma tissue, nonneoplastic brain tissue, or PBMCs (not recorded which). This receptor has the CDR3 CSAQSVNTGELFF. Read as DNA, the sequence is TGCAGTGCTCAGAGCGTTAACACCGGGGAGCTGTTTTTT.